This TCR beta chain was identified during a study of T-cell memory formation after mild COVID-19. TCRdb ran MiXCR on the 5' RACE reads and lists one entry per CDR3 protein. Among 110,000 to 150,000 distinct CDR3 sequences listed, 25% were seen once. Germline V gives CDR1 KGHDR, CDR2 SFDVKD. The CDR3 is 13 residues long. The V and J ends lost 0 bases and 7 bases respectively, with 6 bases between them. In this sample, this clonotype turned up a few times. Sequenced sample: PBMCs or a T cell subset sorted from them (not recorded which). This sequence originates from an adult woman who had mild COVID-19 (a few samples of this study predate the infection). Cell type and time point are not known. The V and J genes are TRBV24-1 and TRBJ2-1; D is uncertain. CDR3 bases: TGTGCCACCAGTGATTTGAATCCAAATGAGCAGTTCTTC. It translates to CATSDLNPNEQFF.